The T cell receptor beta chain described here comes from a study of T cell responses to AZD1222 COVID-19 vaccine. Study context: Researchers grouped second doses given at about 4 or about 12 weeks into one pool. The study, taken as a whole, reports: Donors skewed white British and female; clonal diversity was possibly underestimated. Sampled repertoires all dated from after the peak T cell response. Nearly half of spike-specific TCRs reportedly go after variant regions that carry no mutations.

Concerning this clone: What it binds is not known.

The V and J ends lost 4 bases and 2 bases respectively, with 5 bases between them. Looked up from germline, CDR1 is DFQATT and CDR2 is SNEGSKA (reference sequence). This CDR3 region has 11 residues. Only in-frame clones appear in the TCRdb table, and some are missing; sequencing was by immunoSEQ multiplex PCR. Of under 130,000 clones in the sample, more than 85% were seen once. The V gene is TRBV20-1, the J gene TRBJ1-1; D remains ambiguous. This specimen consisted of peripheral blood, obtained on day 0 of AZD1222 vaccination. The TCR comes from an adult in good health. CDR3 coding DNA: TGCAGTGCTACCAGAAACACTGAAGCTTTCTTT. This encodes CSATRNTEAFF.